This entry describes one TCR beta chain. The sample is drawn from a study of blood T cell repertoires in COVID-19. Background on the study: Italy, Spain and the United States were the sources of the convalescent and acute COVID-19 samples. T cells, B-cell-depleted T cells, or PBMCs supplied cDNA or gDNA.

Authors' processing steps: Amplification of reference gene primers was used by the study to estimate nucleated cell counts. Only in-frame clones appear in the TCRdb table, and some are missing; sequencing was by immunoSEQ multiplex PCR. V and J calls and clone size are as listed in that table; D and trimming were resolved from the DNA. The data hold about 26,000 clones, with 85% to 90% observed a single time. Sequenced material: peripheral blood. The clonotype was recovered from a human donor in a cohort sampled during active COVID-19.

CDR3 loop: CASSSIAGGRRQFF. The DNA of the CDR3 is TGTGCCAGCAGCTCGATAGCGGGAGGAAGGAGACAGTTCTTC. The chain links TRBV11-2 to TRBJ2-1; the match to TRBD2 covers 10 bases. The CDR3 totals 14 residues. CDR1 is SGHAT and CDR2 is FQNNGV in the germline V gene. Losses at the gene ends were 4 bases for V and 13 bases for J; bases not matched to a gene: 10.